The clone carrying this TCR beta chain occurred many times. Its antigen is undetermined. The data were taken from a study of T cells in Graves' hyperthyroidism and ophthalmopathy. Enrolled ophthalmopathy patients presented with a Clinical Activity Score of at least 3, a NOSPECS grade of at least 4, and disease duration under 3 months. PBMCs were collected from an approximately 10 ml volume of fresh peripheral blood. From RNA transcripts, TCR beta CDR3 regions were amplified. HTBI primers were used for first-round RT-PCR of the TCR CDR3. TCRdb reprocessed the multiplex PCR reads via MiXCR and lists one record per CDR3 protein. The sample has 490,000 or so distinct CDR3 sequences; 20% to 25% are singletons. Findings and limits, study-wide: Before onset, ophthalmopathy was predicted by the model a median around 6 months earlier.

CDR3 size: 14 residues. V was clipped by 3 bases and J by 5 bases, with 11 bases between them. The germline V gene encodes CDR1 MDHEN and CDR2 SYDVKM. The V and J genes are TRBV28 and TRBJ2-1; tentative D call: TRBD2 (5 bases). This sequence originates from an older woman with Graves' ophthalmopathy. Sequenced material: blood. The CDR3 sequence is CASSLIGRHNEQFF. In nucleotides, the CDR3 is TGTGCCAGCAGTTTGATAGGGAGACACAATGAGCAGTTCTTC.